This T cell receptor beta chain was profiled in a study of T cell responses to AZD1222 COVID-19 vaccine. Study outcomes and limitations: Donor demographics were predominantly white British with a female majority; clonal diversity may be underestimated. After the peak T cell response, and only then, were repertoires sampled.

Sequenced by immunoSEQ multiplex PCR; TCRdb stores in-frame clones only, minus some. The data hold some 120,000 clones, with around 84% observed a single time. As regards this clone: The antigen is unknown.

This CDR3 region has 13 residues. V was pared by 5 bases and J by 3 bases, with 13 bases between. The germline CDR1 and CDR2 sequences are SQVTM and ANQGSEA. The clonotype was recovered from an adult who received the AZD1222 COVID-19 vaccine. This chain connects TRBV29-1 to TRBJ1-1; no firm D call. Sequencing was performed on peripheral blood, taken 28 days after the second AZD1222 dose. The CDR3 DNA reads TGCAGCGTTTGGGCGGGGATGGACACTGAAGCTTTCTTT. As protein: CSVWAGMDTEAFF. The complete variable domain, with remaining parts taken from reference TRBV29-1 and TRBJ1-1, reads SAVISQKPSRDICQRGTSLTIQCQVDSQVTMMFWYRQQPGQSLTLIATANQGSEATYESGFVIDKFPISRPNLTFSTLTVSNMSPEDSSIYLCSVWAGMDTEAFFGQGTRLTVV.